One sample yielded the 20 T cell receptor beta chains listed below, sequenced in a study of blood T cell repertoires in COVID-19. Some clones are missing from TCRdb's copy, which holds only in-frame ones; the method was immunoSEQ multiplex PCR. The data show about 130,000 clones, approximately 84% seen once. Sequencing was carried out using peripheral blood. These receptors originate from a human donor in a cohort sampled during active COVID-19.

The gene calls are TRBV7-2 and TRBJ1-2; D unresolved. This CDR3 spans 13 amino acids. Germline loops: CDR1 SGHTA, CDR2 FQGNSA. Trimming took off 2 bases at V and 9 bases at J, with 13 bases between the two ends. CDR3 region: CASSLSSVPSYTF. The DNA for the CDR3 is TGTGCCAGCAGCTTATCATCGGTCCCCAGCTACACCTTC.

The CDR3 region has the DNA TGCGCCAGCAGCTTGGATGGGACAGGGTCCTACAATGAGCAGTTCTTC. Protein: CASSLDGTGSYNEQFF. The chain links TRBV5-1 to TRBJ2-1, with TRBD1 identical over 9 bases. The CDR3 covers 16 residues. Germline-derived CDR1 and CDR2 are SGHRS and YFSETQ. V shed 0 bases and J 1 base; nucleotides not matched to a gene: 2. Together with reference TRBV5-1 and TRBJ2-1, the CDR3 gives the full variable domain: KAGVTQTPRYLIKTRGQQVTLSCSPISGHRSVSWYQQTPGQGLQFLFEYFSETQRNKGNFPGRFSGRQFSNSRSEMNVSTLELGDSALYLCASSLDGTGSYNEQFFGPGTRLTVL.

V is TRBV19 and J is TRBJ1-2; 7 bases match TRBD1. The CDR3 consists of 15 residues. Trimming removed 4 bases from V and 7 bases from J; junction bases left unmatched: 12. Germline V gene data show CDR1 as LNHDA and CDR2 as SQIVND (reference sequence). The CDR3: CASSNPGTVDLGYTF. The CDR3 region has the DNA TGTGCCAGTAGTAACCCCGGGACAGTGGATCTTGGCTACACCTTC.

The chain couples TRBV7-3 to TRBJ2-7; possibly TRBD1 for D (6 bases). Germline assignment: CDR1 SGHTA and CDR2 FQGTGA. This CDR3 has 13 residues. Trimming shortened V by 3 bases and J by 0 bases, and 6 bases separated the two germline ends. CDR3 residues: CASSLGHSYEQYF. As DNA, the CDR3 is TGTGCCAGCAGCTTGGGACACTCCTACGAGCAGTACTTC. The full variable domain, in which reference TRBV7-3 and TRBJ2-7 provide the parts outside the CDR3, is GAGVSQTPSNKVTEKGKYVELRCDPISGHTALYWYRQSLGQGPEFLIYFQGTGAADDSGLPNDRFFAVRPEGSVSTLKIQRTERGDSAVYLCASSLGHSYEQYFGPGTRLTVT.

CDR3 nucleotides: TGTGCCAGCAGTGAAGCGGAGCTAGCGGGGGACAGGGAGACCCAGTACTTC. It specifies CASSEAELAGDRETQYF. The gene calls are TRBV2 and TRBJ2-5; 10 bases are a match to TRBD2. The CDR3 extends over 17 amino acids. Looked up from germline, CDR1 is SNHLY and CDR2 is FYNNEI. The ends lost 0 bases at V and 5 bases at J; junction bases unmatched: 9.

This chain uses TRBV11-2 with TRBJ2-7, with TRBD1 as a possible D gene (6 bases). V lost 0 bases and J 5 bases, leaving 11 bases between the germline ends. The CDR3 consists of 14 residues. In germline, CDR1 is SGHAT, CDR2 FQNNGV. The CDR3 DNA is TGTGCCAGCAGCTTAGATGGGGACATACACGAGCAGTACTTC. This gives the protein CASSLDGDIHEQYF.

V and J are TRBV2 and TRBJ1-2; a possible D gene is TRBD1 (5 bases). The CDR3 loop spans 13 amino acids. CDR1 SNHLY and CDR2 FYNNEI come from the germline V gene. V was clipped by 3 bases and J by 4 bases, with 9 bases between them. The DNA for the CDR3 is TGTGCCAGCAGTGACAGGGATAGCTATGGCTACACCTTC. Protein sequence: CASSDRDSYGYTF.

This clone was seen a single time. This chain joins TRBV6-2 or TRBV6-3 and TRBJ2-7, with D unclear. The V gene's germline CDR1 is MNHEY and CDR2 SVGEGT. The CDR3 is made up of 16 amino acids. V was pared by 6 bases and J by 5 bases, with 23 bases between. Here the CDR3 DNA reads TGTGCCAGCAGCCGGTGGAAGGAGTTAGCCGCGGACGAGCAGTACTTC. Its protein is CASSRWKELAADEQYF.

The CDR3 DNA follows: TGTGCCAGCAGCCCCTGGGGCACTGGCACTGAAGCTTTCTTT. It translates to CASSPWGTGTEAFF. The rearrangement links TRBV7-2 to TRBJ1-1; TRBD1 might be the D (5 bases). V dropped 5 bases and J dropped 4 bases, with 14 bases sitting between them. This CDR3 has 14 amino acids. Germline-derived CDR1 and CDR2 are SGHTA and FQGNSA.

This chain links TRBV2 with TRBJ2-7; 9 nucleotides match TRBD2. Germline CDR1 reads SNHLY; CDR2 reads FYNNEI. The V gene end was trimmed by 6 bases and the J gene end by 5 bases; junction bases not matched to a gene: 11. This CDR3 has 15 residues. The CDR3 loop reads CASRMVAGVNHEQYF. The CDR3 coding sequence is TGTGCCAGCAGGATGGTAGCGGGGGTGAATCACGAGCAGTACTTC. Using reference TRBV2 and TRBJ2-7 for the parts outside the CDR3, the full variable domain is EPEVTQTPSHQVTQMGQEVILRCVPISNHLYFYWYRQILGQKVEFLVSFYNNEISEKSEIFDDQFSVERPDGSNFTLKIRSTKLEDSAMYFCASRMVAGVNHEQYFGPGTRLTVT.

The chain employs TRBV15 and TRBJ2-2, with D uncertain. V was trimmed by 2 bases and J by 4 bases, leaving 8 bases between them. Germline V lookup: CDR1 LNHNV, CDR2 YYDKDF (reference sequence). CDR3 length: 14 residues. The DNA of the CDR3 is TGTGCCACCAGCAGACTAGGTCGCACCGGGGAGCTGTTTTTT. Translating gives CATSRLGRTGELFF.

V gene TRBV6-5 combines with J gene TRBJ1-5, with D possibly TRBD1 on 5 matching bases. Germline V gene sequence: CDR1 MNHEY, CDR2 SVGAGI. Trimming removed 6 bases from V and 6 bases from J, with 12 bases in between. The CDR3 totals 13 residues. CDR3 amino acids: CASSDSGPQPQHF. DNA for the CDR3: TGTGCCAGCAGCGACTCAGGGCCTCAGCCCCAGCATTTT.

The V call is TRBV5-1, the J call TRBJ1-6; the D gene is possibly TRBD1 (5 bases). CDR1 and CDR2 (germline): SGHRS, YFSETQ. This CDR3 has 14 residues. The V end was cut by 2 bases, the J end by 10 bases, with 13 bases between. CDR3 sequence reads: CASSFQGKGSPLHF. The CDR3 DNA reads TGCGCCAGCAGCTTTCAGGGAAAAGGATCACCCCTCCACTTT. Supplemented by reference TRBV5-1 and TRBJ1-6, the full variable domain reads KAGVTQTPRYLIKTRGQQVTLSCSPISGHRSVSWYQQTPGQGLQFLFEYFSETQRNKGNFPGRFSGRQFSNSRSEMNVSTLELGDSALYLCASSFQGKGSPLHFGNGTRLTVT.

J is TRBJ2-3 and V is TRBV5-6; 8 bases line up with TRBD1. The CDR3 spans 16 residues. The J segment lost 4 bases and the V segment lost 1 base, leaving 8 bases of the junction unmatched. Germline values: CDR1 SGHDT, CDR2 YYEEEE. Written as DNA, the CDR3 is TGTGCCAGCAGCTTGCTTCCAGGGGGCAGTTCAGATACGCAGTATTTT. Translating it yields CASSLLPGGSSDTQYF.

This rearrangement joins TRBV7-9 to TRBJ2-3; 12 bases line up with TRBD2. Germline CDR1 SEHNR, CDR2 FQNEAQ (reference sequence). V dropped 4 bases and J dropped 2; count of bases not matched to a gene: 4. The CDR3 runs 16 residues. The CDR3 DNA sequence: TGTGCCAGCAGCTCCCGGACTAGCGGGGTCACAGATACGCAGTATTTT. This codes for CASSSRTSGVTDTQYF.

This clone has a single count. V and J are TRBV19 and TRBJ2-1; TRBD2 aligns across 14 bases. Germline V gene data show CDR1 as LNHDA and CDR2 as SQIVND (reference sequence). CDR3 length equals 16 residues. J lost 0 bases, V lost 7 bases, and 2 bases had no gene match. The CDR3 region has the DNA TGTGCCAGTACCGGGACTAGCGGGAGCTCCTACAATGAGCAGTTCTTC. It specifies CASTGTSGSSYNEQFF.

The chain employs TRBV5-8 and TRBJ2-7; a possible D gene is TRBD1 (6 bases). The CDR3 extends over 15 amino acids. Germline V gene lookup returns CDR1 SGHTS and CDR2 YDEGEE. V lost 4 bases and J 2 bases, leaving 16 bases between the germline ends. CDR3 amino acids: CASSPGQLGTYEQYF. The DNA of the CDR3 is TGTGCCAGCAGCCCCGGACAGCTAGGGACCTACGAGCAGTACTTC.

V usage is TRBV7-6 and J usage is TRBJ1-4; 8 positions agree with TRBD1. Germline V gene lookup returns CDR1 SGHVS and CDR2 FNYEAQ. The J segment lost 8 bases and the V segment lost 5 bases, leaving 10 bases of the junction unmatched. CDR3 size: 15 residues. In DNA, the CDR3 is TGTGCCAGCAGCAATCCAACAGGGGGGGGAGAAAAACTGTTTTTT. It is translated as CASSNPTGGGEKLFF.

The chain combines TRBV3-1 (or the pseudogene TRBV3-2) with TRBJ2-1; 7 positions match TRBD2. CDR3 length equals 20 residues. With V trimmed by 0 bases and J by 0 bases, 14 bases remained unmatched. Germline lookup yields CDR1 LGHDT and CDR2 YNNKEL (reference sequence). For the CDR3, the DNA is TGTGCCAGCAGCCAAGATCCGTTTGGCGGGGGACTTCTCTCCTACAATGAGCAGTTCTTC. It codes for CASSQDPFGGGLLSYNEQFF.

The gene calls are TRBV6-5 and TRBJ2-7; D may be TRBD1 (5 bases). CDR1 and CDR2 (germline): MNHEY, SVGAGI. CDR3 length equals 16 residues. Deletions cut 0 bases from V and 1 base from J, with 13 bases between. The CDR3 region has the DNA TGTGCCAGCAGTTACTCGATCGTCAGGGATTCCTACGAGCAGTACTTC. It codes for CASSYSIVRDSYEQYF.